The 23 T cell receptor beta chains in this list originate from one sample, sequenced in a study of T-cell memory formation after mild COVID-19. TCRdb reprocessed the 5' RACE reads with MiXCR, giving one entry per CDR3 protein. Of more than 250,000 distinct CDR3 sequences listed, 15% to 20% are singletons. The sequenced sample consisted of PBMCs or a T cell subset sorted from them (not recorded which). The receptor source for this set is a man aged 18 to 29 who had mild COVID-19 (a few samples of this study predate the infection). Cell type and time point are not known.

The chain employs TRBV2 and TRBJ2-1; TRBD2 matches at 10 bases. Germline trimming cut 3 bases from V and 8 bases from J; bases unmatched to any gene: 7. CDR1 is SNHLY and CDR2 is FYNNEI in the germline V gene. The CDR3 totals 15 residues. The CDR3 DNA reads as TGTGCCAGCAGTGAGTGGGCTAGCGGGGGCGATGAGCAGTTCTTC. It translates to CASSEWASGGDEQFF.

The V and J genes are TRBV9 and TRBJ2-5; weak D call: TRBD2 (7 bases). V was clipped by 4 bases and J by 2 bases, with 15 bases between them. This CDR3 comprises 15 residues. Germline loops: CDR1 SGDLS, CDR2 YYNGEE. Here the CDR3 DNA reads TGTGCCAGCAGCCGAGGGGGGGGTCCTCAAGAGACCCAGTACTTC. Protein sequence: CASSRGGGPQETQYF. Filled out from reference TRBV9 and TRBJ2-5, the complete variable domain reads DSGVTQTPKHLITATGQRVTLRCSPRSGDLSVYWYQQSLDQGLQFLIQYYNGEERAKGNILERFSAQQFPDLHSELNLSSLELGDSALYFCASSRGGGPQETQYFGPGTRLLVL.

V is TRBV15 and J is TRBJ2-3; D is unresolved. The germline V gene has CDR1 LNHNV and CDR2 YYDKDF (reference sequence). The V gene lost 0 bases and the J gene lost 2 bases, with 9 bases spanning the gap. CDR3 length equals 15 residues. In DNA, the CDR3 is TGTGCCACCAGCAGAGATAGCAGGTTCACAGATACGCAGTATTTT. Residues: CATSRDSRFTDTQYF.

This clonotype has just a few counts. V and J are TRBV20-1 and TRBJ2-1, with 8 bases lining up with TRBD1. V was pared by 5 bases and J by 6 bases, with 9 bases of the junction left unmatched. CDR1 DFQATT and CDR2 SNEGSKA come from the germline V gene (reference sequence). The CDR3 covers 14 residues. As DNA, the CDR3 is TGCAGTGCTTTTAGGACAGGGCAGTTCAATGAGCAGTTCTTC. Protein product: CSAFRTGQFNEQFF.

V gene TRBV7-2 combines with J gene TRBJ2-1; no clear D gene. This CDR3 has 14 amino acids. Trimming cost V 5 bases and J 7 bases, with 15 bases left between them. Per the germline V gene, CDR1 is SGHTA and CDR2 is FQGNSA. Here the CDR3 DNA reads TGTGCCAGCAGCCCTTCCCTAATACAGAATGAGCAGTTCTTC. Protein product: CASSPSLIQNEQFF.

This clonotype showed up many times. The chain joins TRBV5-5 to TRBJ2-5; D is possibly TRBD1 (6 bases). The CDR3 is 13 residues long. Germline CDR1 and CDR2: SGHKS and YYEKEE (reference sequence). Trimming stripped 0 bases from V and 3 bases from J, with 6 bases between. The chain's CDR3 is CASSLGQEETQYF. CDR3 sequence (DNA): TGTGCCAGCAGCTTGGGACAGGAAGAGACCCAGTACTTC.

The sample holds many counts of this clonotype. The CDR3 region has the DNA TGTGCCAGCAGCTTATTGGGCGGGGGGGATGAGCAGTTCTTC. Its protein product is CASSLLGGGDEQFF. This chain uses TRBV7-2 with TRBJ2-1; 9 nucleotides align to TRBD2. The CDR3 is made up of 14 amino acids. V shed 2 bases and J 8 bases; nucleotides not matched to a gene: 4. Germline CDR1 and CDR2: SGHTA and FQGNSA.

This clonotype was detected a few times. The rearrangement joins TRBV10-3 to TRBJ1-1; D gene unclear. CDR1 and CDR2 (germline): ENHRY, SYGVKD. The CDR3 loop spans 12 amino acids. Trimming shortened V by 2 bases and J by 4 bases, and 5 bases separated the two germline ends. Written as DNA, the CDR3 is TGTGCCATCAGTGAGATCAGCACTGAAGCTTTCTTT. Encoded protein: CAISEISTEAFF.

This clonotype was seen many times. The chain uses TRBV3-1 and TRBJ2-1; the D is unclear. CDR1 and CDR2 from the germline V gene are LGHDT and YNNKEL (reference sequence). The CDR3 has 15 residues. V lost 4 bases and J lost 0, with 10 bases in between. The chain's CDR3 is CASSPTASSYNEQFF. DNA for the CDR3: TGTGCCAGCAGCCCGACTGCAAGCTCCTACAATGAGCAGTTCTTC.

This clonotype appeared many times. J is TRBJ2-1 and V is TRBV7-9; 14 nucleotides align to TRBD2. The CDR3 is 17 residues long. Trimming at V came to 5 bases and at J to 2 bases, leaving 5 bases not matched to a gene. The V gene's germline CDR1 is SEHNR and CDR2 FQNEAQ (reference sequence). CDR3 nucleotide sequence: TGTGCCAGCAGCGGGGGACTAGCGGGGGCCACCTACAATGAGCAGTTCTTC. Protein: CASSGGLAGATYNEQFF.

V usage is TRBV7-6 and J usage is TRBJ2-1, with TRBD1 identical over 9 bases. CDR3 length: 15 residues. V dropped 5 bases and J dropped 5; count of bases not matched to a gene: 7. Germline V CDR1 and CDR2: SGHVS, FNYEAQ. The CDR3 loop is CASSLEQGADNEQFF. The CDR3 DNA reads TGTGCCAGCAGCCTCGAACAGGGGGCTGACAATGAGCAGTTCTTC.

The table lists this clonotype with a few counts. The chain couples TRBV28 to TRBJ2-1, with D possibly called TRBD1 or TRBD2 (6 bases each). V was shortened by 4 bases and J by 10 bases, with 20 bases between the two germline ends. The germline V gene encodes CDR1 MDHEN and CDR2 SYDVKM. There are 15 residues in the CDR3. CDR3 amino acids: CASSSMRDKGREQFF. The CDR3 bases are TGTGCCAGCAGTTCAATGCGGGACAAGGGGCGCGAGCAGTTCTTC.

This rearrangement joins TRBV6-5 to TRBJ1-1, with 10 bases lining up with TRBD1. This CDR3 contains 15 residues. Germline V gives CDR1 MNHEY, CDR2 SVGAGI. J lost 6 bases, V lost 6 bases, and 10 bases had no gene match. The CDR3 DNA reads as TGTGCCAGCAGACGATCCCGACAGGGGGCCGCTGAAGCTTTCTTT. This encodes CASRRSRQGAAEAFF.

The V gene is TRBV5-1, the J gene TRBJ2-1; 11 bases align to TRBD2. CDR1 is SGHRS and CDR2 is YFSETQ in the germline V gene. CDR3 length: 16 residues. The V and J ends lost 0 bases and 7 bases, in that order; junction bases with no gene match: 6. CDR3 nucleotide sequence: TGCGCCAGCAGCTTGGAACTAGCGGGGGCCGGGAATGAGCAGTTCTTC. Translated, it gives CASSLELAGAGNEQFF.

The V and J genes are TRBV2 and TRBJ1-6; tentatively, D is TRBD1 (5 bases). The V gene's germline CDR1 is SNHLY and CDR2 FYNNEI. V gave up 0 bases and J gave up 8 bases, with 17 bases separating them. CDR3 length: 17 amino acids. CDR3 region: CASSEAKAGRRDSPLHF. The CDR3 nucleotides read TGTGCCAGCAGTGAAGCGAAGGCAGGGAGACGGGATTCACCCCTCCACTTT.

This clonotype was seen only a few times. The CDR3 here is CSASNWKTQYF. In DNA, the CDR3 is TGCAGTGCTAGTAACTGGAAGACCCAGTACTTC. The chain employs TRBV20-1 and TRBJ2-5; unclear D gene. The germline CDR1 and CDR2 sequences are DFQATT and SNEGSKA (reference sequence). CDR3 length: 11 residues. V lost 3 bases to trimming and J lost 6 bases, with 8 bases between them.

This clonotype was seen more than once but under ten times. CDR3 coding DNA: TGTGCCAGCAGCTCCTTCAGGGATCTCTATGGCTACACCTTC. Translation gives CASSSFRDLYGYTF. The chain uses TRBV13 and TRBJ1-2; D is perhaps TRBD1 (5 bases). With 4 bases removed from V and 4 bases from J, the gap between germline ends came to 13 bases. CDR1 is PRHDT, CDR2 FYEKMQ, per germline (reference sequence). The CDR3 runs 14 residues.

The V and J genes are TRBV29-1 and TRBJ1-5; 8 bases line up with TRBD1. V shed 4 bases, J shed 3 bases, and the junction held 2 bases outside the gene matches. The CDR3 extends over 13 amino acids. Germline V gene data show CDR1 as SQVTM and CDR2 as ANQGSEA. The CDR3 DNA follows: TGCAGCGTTGGACAGGGGATCAATCAGCCCCAGCATTTT. The encoded protein is CSVGQGINQPQHF.

This clonotype was detected a few times. The chain recombines TRBV7-9 with TRBJ1-2; 11 nucleotides match TRBD1. V was pared by 5 bases and J by 4 bases, with 6 bases of the junction left unmatched. Germline V lookup: CDR1 SEHNR, CDR2 FQNEAQ (reference sequence). The CDR3 contains 15 residues. The CDR3, as DNA: TGTGCCAGCAGCGCCGGACAGGGGGCTTTCTATGGCTACACCTTC. Its protein product is CASSAGQGAFYGYTF.

In its sample, this clonotype was seen a few times. The V and J genes are TRBV7-9 and TRBJ1-2; D call uncertain. V lost 6 bases to trimming and J lost 4 bases, with 18 bases between them. Germline CDR1 and CDR2: SEHNR and FQNEAQ (reference sequence). The CDR3 totals 15 residues. CDR3 DNA: TGTGCCAGCAGTTTCTCGAAGGGAGAAGGCTATGGCTACACCTTC. Translation: CASSFSKGEGYGYTF.

The chain uses TRBV6-6 and TRBJ1-2; D is ambiguous. V was cut by 6 bases and J by 6 bases, with 14 bases left in between. Germline loops: CDR1 MNHNY, CDR2 SVGAGI (reference sequence). There are 13 residues in the CDR3. The CDR3 DNA is TGTGCCAGCAGCCTAGCTAGGTTGAATGGCTACACCTTC. Protein: CASSLARLNGYTF.

This clonotype has a handful of counts. The rearrangement links TRBV11-2 to TRBJ1-4, with 9 nucleotides matching TRBD1. Germline loops: CDR1 SGHAT, CDR2 FQNNGV. J was trimmed by 6 bases and V by 1 base; bases with no gene match: 3. CDR3 length: 15 residues. In DNA form, the CDR3 reads TGTGCCAGCAGCTTAGGACAGGGGGGCTATGAAAAACTGTTTTTT. This translates into CASSLGQGGYEKLFF.

The chain is built from TRBV7-9 and TRBJ2-5, with a possible D match to TRBD2 (6 bases). The germline V and J ends were trimmed by 6 bases and 5 bases, with 16 bases remaining between them. This CDR3 is 14 amino acids long. Germline V gene data show CDR1 as SEHNR and CDR2 as FQNEAQ (reference sequence). The CDR3 reads CASSSGGRWETQYF. DNA of the CDR3: TGTGCCAGCAGTTCCGGGGGTCGGTGGGAGACCCAGTACTTC. Full variable domain (outside the CDR3, taken from reference TRBV7-9 and TRBJ2-5): DTGVSQNPRHKITKRGQNVTFRCDPISEHNRLYWYRQTLGQGPEFLTYFQNEAQLEKSRLLSDRFSAERPKGSFSTLEIQRTEQGDSAMYLCASSSGGRWETQYFGPGTRLLVL.